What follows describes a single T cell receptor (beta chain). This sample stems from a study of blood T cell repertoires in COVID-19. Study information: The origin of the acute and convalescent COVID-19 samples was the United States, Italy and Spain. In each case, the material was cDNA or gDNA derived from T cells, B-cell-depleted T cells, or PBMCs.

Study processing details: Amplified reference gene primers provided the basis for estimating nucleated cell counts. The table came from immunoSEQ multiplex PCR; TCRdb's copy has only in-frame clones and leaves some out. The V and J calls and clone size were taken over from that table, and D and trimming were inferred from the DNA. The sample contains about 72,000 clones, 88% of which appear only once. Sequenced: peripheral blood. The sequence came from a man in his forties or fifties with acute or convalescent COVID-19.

DNA for the CDR3: TGTGCCAGCAGCTCCGGGACTAGCGGGGGGCGAATCTCCTACGAGCAGTACTTC. Encoded protein: CASSSGTSGGRISYEQYF. This chain joins TRBV7-6 and TRBJ2-7; 15 bases fit TRBD2. The junction had 7 bases not matched to a gene; V was cut back by 4 bases and J by 0 bases. The germline gives CDR1 SGHVS, CDR2 FNYEAQ. This CDR3 contains 18 residues. Together with reference TRBV7-6 and TRBJ2-7, the CDR3 gives the full variable domain: GAGVSQSPRYKVTKRGQDVALRCDPISGHVSLYWYRQALGQGPEFLTYFNYEAQQDKSGLPNDRFSAERPEGSISTLTIQRTEQRDSAMYRCASSSGTSGGRISYEQYFGPGTRLTVT.